A single sample gave rise to the 14 T cell receptor beta chains below, sequenced in a study of OX40 agonist ivuxolimab in advanced cancers. Data came from immunoSEQ multiplex PCR; TCRdb stores just in-frame clones and leaves some out. The sample lists 90,000 to 100,000 clones, about 91% seen once, with around 2.5% in the top ten. This material consisted of CD4+ or CD8+ T cells sorted from blood, taken in a trial of the OX40 agonist ivuxolimab. These receptors were taken from an adult with an advanced solid tumor such as melanoma, head and neck, liver or kidney cancer.

The V gene is TRBV2, the J gene TRBJ2-1, with D maybe TRBD2 (6 bases). This CDR3 spans 12 amino acids. Trimming removed 3 bases from V and 8 bases from J, with 8 bases in between. The germline V gene has CDR1 SNHLY and CDR2 FYNNEI. CDR3: CASSDLAYEQFF. The CDR3 DNA reads TGTGCCAGCAGTGACCTAGCGTATGAGCAGTTCTTC.

The chain joins TRBV30 to TRBJ1-4, with no clear D. The CDR3 is 14 residues long. Between the trimmed V and J ends, which lost 7 bases and 0 bases, there was a span of 12 bases. Germline V gene data show CDR1 as GTSNPN and CDR2 as SVGIG (reference sequence). The CDR3 is CAFGRIATNEKLFF. The CDR3 nucleotides are TGTGCCTTTGGACGGATTGCAACTAATGAAAAACTGTTTTTT.

This chain connects TRBV27 to TRBJ1-1; D possibly corresponds to TRBD1 (5 bases). Trimming pared 3 bases from V and 10 bases from J, leaving 9 bases between. This CDR3 contains 11 residues. In germline, CDR1 is MNHEY, CDR2 SMNVEV (reference sequence). In DNA form, the CDR3 reads TGTGCCAGCAGTTTCGGGGACCGAGCTTTCTTT. The encoded protein is CASSFGDRAFF.

CDR3 sequence: CASSPSVAGASTDTQYF. The CDR3 DNA reads as TGTGCCAGCAGTCCTTCCGTCGCGGGAGCCTCCACAGATACGCAGTATTTT. The chain employs TRBV2 and TRBJ2-3, with TRBD2 matching over 7 bases. The V gene's germline CDR1 is SNHLY and CDR2 FYNNEI. V lost 5 bases to trimming and J lost 2 bases; unmatched junction nucleotides: 13. This CDR3 contains 17 residues.

This chain joins TRBV11-2 and TRBJ2-7; 7 bases are shared with TRBD1. This CDR3 spans 14 amino acids. The germline V gene encodes CDR1 SGHAT and CDR2 FQNNGV. Germline trimming cut 0 bases from V and 4 bases from J; bases unmatched to any gene: 3. CDR3 in DNA: TGTGCCAGCAGCTTAGATTACAGGGGTTACGAGCAGTACTTC. Its translation: CASSLDYRGYEQYF.

The chain carries TRBV19 and TRBJ1-2; D may be TRBD1 (6 bases). This CDR3 comprises 15 residues. Trimming took 4 bases from V and 2 from J, leaving 14 bases between them. From germline, CDR1 is LNHDA and CDR2 SQIVND (reference sequence). The CDR3 sequence is CASSTLDSENYGYTF. CDR3 DNA: TGTGCCAGTAGTACTTTGGACAGCGAAAACTATGGCTACACCTTC.

The chain uses TRBV30 and TRBJ2-7; perhaps D is TRBD1 or TRBD2 (5 bases each). V was cut by 3 bases and J by 3 bases, with 9 bases left in between. The CDR3 totals 12 residues. Germline assignment: CDR1 GTSNPN and CDR2 SVGIG (reference sequence). CDR3 region: CAWRGVGYEQYF. CDR3 DNA sequence: TGTGCCTGGAGGGGGGTGGGCTACGAGCAGTACTTC.

The gene calls are TRBV9 and TRBJ2-2; 7 nucleotides agree with TRBD2. This CDR3 contains 15 residues. Per the germline V gene, CDR1 is SGDLS and CDR2 is YYNGEE. V shed 4 bases and J 6 bases; nucleotides not matched to a gene: 9. CDR3 amino acids: CASSPVGGTPGELFF. CDR3 bases: TGTGCCAGCAGCCCGGTGGGAGGGACCCCCGGGGAGCTGTTTTTT.

This chain connects TRBV19 to TRBJ1-5; 7 bases are shared with TRBD1. The trim removed 7 bases at V and 1 base at J, leaving 7 bases unmatched. Germline V gene data show CDR1 as LNHDA and CDR2 as SQIVND (reference sequence). This CDR3 contains 15 residues. CDR3: CASIGQGGSNQPQHF. The CDR3 DNA is TGTGCCAGTATAGGGCAGGGGGGAAGCAATCAGCCCCAGCATTTT.

J is TRBJ2-3 and V is TRBV4-2; 7 nucleotides agree with TRBD2. J gave up 5 bases and V 4 bases, and 6 bases lay outside the gene matches. The germline gives CDR1 LGHNA, CDR2 YNFKEQ. The CDR3 has 14 residues. Here the CDR3 reads CASSLGRGVDTQYF. CDR3 nucleotide sequence: TGTGCCAGCAGCCTCGGTCGGGGGGTAGATACGCAGTATTTT.

The chain joins TRBV5-1 to TRBJ2-5, with 7 bases that match TRBD1. Germline trimming cut 4 bases from V and 3 bases from J; bases unmatched to any gene: 3. Germline CDR1 is SGHRS and CDR2 is YFSETQ. The CDR3 has 13 amino acids. The CDR3 is CASSRGTEETQYF. The CDR3 coding sequence is TGCGCCAGCAGCCGTGGGACAGAAGAGACCCAGTACTTC.

This clone was seen a single time. The rearrangement uses TRBV18 and TRBJ2-1; D may be TRBD2 (5 bases). The V gene's germline CDR1 is KGHSH and CDR2 LQKENI. The V end lost 6 bases, the J end lost 8 bases, and 14 bases lay between the germline ends. CDR3 length equals 13 residues. The CDR3 here is CASSVRETDEQFF. In DNA, the CDR3 is TGTGCCAGCTCTGTTCGGGAAACGGATGAGCAGTTCTTC.

This clone has just one count. The chain has TRBV7-2 and TRBJ1-5, with D hard to call. Germline V gene lookup returns CDR1 SGHTA and CDR2 FQGNSA. This CDR3 is built from 15 residues. The V and J ends lost 1 base and 1 base respectively, with 8 bases between them. In DNA, the CDR3 is TGTGCCAGCAGCTTAGGTCGGGCGAGCAATCAGCCCCAGCATTTT. This gives the protein CASSLGRASNQPQHF.

V usage is TRBV18 and J usage is TRBJ1-5; D is ambiguous. CDR1 and CDR2 from the germline V gene are KGHSH and LQKENI. V lost 4 bases to trimming and J lost 5 bases, with 12 bases between them. The CDR3 spans 14 residues. This chain's CDR3 is CASSLGGRDQPQHF. CDR3 DNA: TGTGCCAGCTCACTTGGCGGCCGCGATCAGCCCCAGCATTTT.